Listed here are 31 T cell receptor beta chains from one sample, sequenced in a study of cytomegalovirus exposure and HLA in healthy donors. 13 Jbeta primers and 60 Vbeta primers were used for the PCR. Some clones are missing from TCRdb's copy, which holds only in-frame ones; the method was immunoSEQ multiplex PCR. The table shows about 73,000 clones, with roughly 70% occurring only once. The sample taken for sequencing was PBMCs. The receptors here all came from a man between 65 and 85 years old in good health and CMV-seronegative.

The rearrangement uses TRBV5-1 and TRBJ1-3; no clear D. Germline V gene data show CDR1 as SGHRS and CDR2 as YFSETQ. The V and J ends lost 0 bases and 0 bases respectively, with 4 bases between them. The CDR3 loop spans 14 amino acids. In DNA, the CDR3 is TGCGCCAGCAGCTTGGACACCTCTGGAAACACCATATATTTT. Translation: CASSLDTSGNTIYF.

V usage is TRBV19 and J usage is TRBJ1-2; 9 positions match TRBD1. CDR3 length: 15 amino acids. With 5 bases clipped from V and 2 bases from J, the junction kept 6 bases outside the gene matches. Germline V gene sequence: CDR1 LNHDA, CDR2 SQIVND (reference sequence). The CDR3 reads CASSPKGQGNYGYTF. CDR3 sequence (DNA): TGTGCCAGTAGTCCGAAGGGACAGGGAAACTATGGCTACACCTTC.

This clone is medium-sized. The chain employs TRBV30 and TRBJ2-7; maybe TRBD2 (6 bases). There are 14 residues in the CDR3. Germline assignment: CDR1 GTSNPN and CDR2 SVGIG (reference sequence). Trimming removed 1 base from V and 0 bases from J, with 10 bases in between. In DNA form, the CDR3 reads TGTGCCTGGAGTGGCGGGACGGCCTCCTACGAGCAGTACTTC. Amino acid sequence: CAWSGGTASYEQYF.

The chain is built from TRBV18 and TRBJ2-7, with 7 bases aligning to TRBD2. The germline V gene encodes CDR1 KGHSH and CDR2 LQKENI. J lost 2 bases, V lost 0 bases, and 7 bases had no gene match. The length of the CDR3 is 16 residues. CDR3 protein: CASSPPGRARPYEQYF. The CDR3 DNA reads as TGTGCCAGCTCACCACCGGGGAGGGCGCGGCCCTACGAGCAGTACTTC.

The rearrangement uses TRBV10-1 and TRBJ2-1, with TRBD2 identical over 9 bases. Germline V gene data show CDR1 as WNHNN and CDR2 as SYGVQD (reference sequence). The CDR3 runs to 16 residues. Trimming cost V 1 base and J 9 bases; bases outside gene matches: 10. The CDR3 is CASSEFVSGSFGEQFF. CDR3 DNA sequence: TGCGCCAGCAGTGAGTTTGTTAGCGGGAGCTTTGGTGAGCAGTTCTTC.

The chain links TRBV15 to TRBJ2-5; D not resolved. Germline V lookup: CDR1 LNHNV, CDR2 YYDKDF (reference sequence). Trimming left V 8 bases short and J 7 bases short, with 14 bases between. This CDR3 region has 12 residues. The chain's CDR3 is CATQLPPGTQYF. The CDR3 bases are TGTGCCACCCAACTCCCCCCCGGGACCCAGTACTTC.

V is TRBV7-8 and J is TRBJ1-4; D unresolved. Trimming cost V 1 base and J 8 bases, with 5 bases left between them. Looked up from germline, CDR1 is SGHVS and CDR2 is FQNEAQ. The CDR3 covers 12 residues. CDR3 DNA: TGTGCCAGCAGCTTAGTATCGGAAAAACTGTTTTTT. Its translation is CASSLVSEKLFF.

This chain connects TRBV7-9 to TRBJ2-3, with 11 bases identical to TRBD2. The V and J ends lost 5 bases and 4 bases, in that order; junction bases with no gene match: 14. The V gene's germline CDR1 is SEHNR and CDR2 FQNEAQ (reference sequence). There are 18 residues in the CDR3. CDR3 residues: CASSTWGLAGGIADTQYF. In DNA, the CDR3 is TGTGCCAGCAGCACATGGGGGCTAGCGGGAGGAATAGCAGATACGCAGTATTTT.

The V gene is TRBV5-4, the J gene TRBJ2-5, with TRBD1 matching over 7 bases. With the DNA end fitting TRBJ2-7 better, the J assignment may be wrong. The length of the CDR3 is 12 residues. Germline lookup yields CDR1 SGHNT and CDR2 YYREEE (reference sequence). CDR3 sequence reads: CASSLDRGEQYF. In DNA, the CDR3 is TGTGCCAGCAGCTTGGACAGGGGCGAGCAGTACTTC.

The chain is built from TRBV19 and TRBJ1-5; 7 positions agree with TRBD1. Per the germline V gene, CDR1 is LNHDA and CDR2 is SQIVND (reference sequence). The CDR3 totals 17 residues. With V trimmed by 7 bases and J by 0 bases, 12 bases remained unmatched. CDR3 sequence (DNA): TGTGCCAGTACCCTAGGTGAGACAGGGACTAGCAATCAGCCCCAGCATTTT. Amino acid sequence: CASTLGETGTSNQPQHF. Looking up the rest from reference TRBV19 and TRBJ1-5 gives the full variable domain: DGGITQSPKYLFRKEGQNVTLSCEQNLNHDAMYWYRQDPGQGLRLIYYSQIVNDFQKGDIAEGYSVSREKKESFPLTVTSAQKNPTAFYLCASTLGETGTSNQPQHFGDGTRLSIL.

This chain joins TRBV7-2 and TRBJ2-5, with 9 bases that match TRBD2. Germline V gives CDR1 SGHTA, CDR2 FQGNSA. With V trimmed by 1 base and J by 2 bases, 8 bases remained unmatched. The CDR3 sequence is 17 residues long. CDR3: CASSLVAGDFGQETQYF. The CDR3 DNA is TGTGCCAGCAGCTTAGTAGCGGGGGATTTTGGTCAAGAGACCCAGTACTTC.

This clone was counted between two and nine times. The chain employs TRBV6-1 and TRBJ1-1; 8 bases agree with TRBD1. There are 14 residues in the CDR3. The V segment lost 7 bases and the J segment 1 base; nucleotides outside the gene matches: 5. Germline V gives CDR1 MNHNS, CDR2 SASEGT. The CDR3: CASKKGQENTEAFF. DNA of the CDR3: TGTGCCAGCAAGAAGGGACAGGAGAACACTGAAGCTTTCTTT.

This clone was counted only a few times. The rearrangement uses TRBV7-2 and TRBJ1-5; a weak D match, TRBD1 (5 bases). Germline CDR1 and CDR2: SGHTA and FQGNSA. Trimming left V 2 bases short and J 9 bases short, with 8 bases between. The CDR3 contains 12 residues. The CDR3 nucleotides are TGTGCCAGCAGCTTATACGGGGGGCCCCAGCATTTT. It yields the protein CASSLYGGPQHF.

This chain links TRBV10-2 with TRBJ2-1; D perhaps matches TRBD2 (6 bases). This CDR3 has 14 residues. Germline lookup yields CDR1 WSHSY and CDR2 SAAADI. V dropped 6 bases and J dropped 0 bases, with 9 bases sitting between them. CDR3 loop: CASSLGLSYNEQFF. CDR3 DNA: TGCGCCAGCAGCTTGGGACTCTCCTACAATGAGCAGTTCTTC.

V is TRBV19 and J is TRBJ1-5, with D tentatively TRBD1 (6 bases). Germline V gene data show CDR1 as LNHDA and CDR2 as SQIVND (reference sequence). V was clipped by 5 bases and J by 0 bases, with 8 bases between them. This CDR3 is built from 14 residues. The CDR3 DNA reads TGTGCCAGTAGTTACAGGGATAGCAATCAGCCCCAGCATTTT. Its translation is CASSYRDSNQPQHF.

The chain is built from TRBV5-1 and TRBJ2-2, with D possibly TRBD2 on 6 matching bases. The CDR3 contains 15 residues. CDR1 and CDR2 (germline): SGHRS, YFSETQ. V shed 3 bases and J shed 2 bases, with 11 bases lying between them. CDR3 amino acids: CASSSGTLNTGELFF. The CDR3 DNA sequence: TGCGCCAGCAGCTCCGGGACTTTAAACACCGGGGAGCTGTTTTTT.

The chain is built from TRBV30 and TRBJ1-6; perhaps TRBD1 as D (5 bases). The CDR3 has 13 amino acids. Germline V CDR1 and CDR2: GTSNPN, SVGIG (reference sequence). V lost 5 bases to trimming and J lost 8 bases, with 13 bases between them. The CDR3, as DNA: TGTGCCTGGGGGCCCGGGGGGGATTCACCCCTCCACTTT. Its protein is CAWGPGGDSPLHF.

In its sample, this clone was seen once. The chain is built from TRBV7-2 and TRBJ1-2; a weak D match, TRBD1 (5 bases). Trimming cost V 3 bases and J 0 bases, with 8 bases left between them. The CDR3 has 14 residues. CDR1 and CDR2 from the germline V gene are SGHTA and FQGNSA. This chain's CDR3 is CASSFETANYGYTF. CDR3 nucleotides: TGTGCCAGCAGCTTTGAGACAGCTAACTATGGCTACACCTTC.

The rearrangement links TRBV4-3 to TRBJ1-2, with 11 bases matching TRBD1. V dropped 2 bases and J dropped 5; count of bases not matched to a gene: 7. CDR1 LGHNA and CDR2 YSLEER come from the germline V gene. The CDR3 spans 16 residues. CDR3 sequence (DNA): TGCGCCAGCAGCCAAACCTGGACAGGGGGCGAGTATGGCTACACCTTC. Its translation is CASSQTWTGGEYGYTF.

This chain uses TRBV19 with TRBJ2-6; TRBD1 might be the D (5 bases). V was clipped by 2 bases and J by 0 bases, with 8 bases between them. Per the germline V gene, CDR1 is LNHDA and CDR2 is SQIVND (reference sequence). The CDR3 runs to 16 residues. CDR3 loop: CASSIQGGSGANVLTF. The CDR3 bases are TGTGCCAGTAGTATACAGGGTGGCTCTGGGGCCAACGTCCTGACTTTC. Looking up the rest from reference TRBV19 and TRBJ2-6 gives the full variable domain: DGGITQSPKYLFRKEGQNVTLSCEQNLNHDAMYWYRQDPGQGLRLIYYSQIVNDFQKGDIAEGYSVSREKKESFPLTVTSAQKNPTAFYLCASSIQGGSGANVLTFGAGSRLTVL.

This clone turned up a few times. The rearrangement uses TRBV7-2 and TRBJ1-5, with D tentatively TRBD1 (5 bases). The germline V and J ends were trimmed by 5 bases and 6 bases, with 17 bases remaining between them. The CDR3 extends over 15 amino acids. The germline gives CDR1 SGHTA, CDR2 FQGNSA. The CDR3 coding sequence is TGTGCCAGCAGCCAAGCAGGGCACTCTGGTCAGCCCCAGCATTTT. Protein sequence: CASSQAGHSGQPQHF.

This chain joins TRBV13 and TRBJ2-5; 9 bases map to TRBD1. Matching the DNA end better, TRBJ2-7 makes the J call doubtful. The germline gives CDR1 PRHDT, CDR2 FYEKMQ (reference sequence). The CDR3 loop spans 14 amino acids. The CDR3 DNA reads TGTGCCAGCAGCTTATCTACAGGGGGCCACGAGCAGTACTTC. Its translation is CASSLSTGGHEQYF.

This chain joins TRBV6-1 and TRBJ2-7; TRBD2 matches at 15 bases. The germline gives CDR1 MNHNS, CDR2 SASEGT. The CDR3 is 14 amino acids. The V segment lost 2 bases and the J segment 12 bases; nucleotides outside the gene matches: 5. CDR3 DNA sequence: TGTGCCAGCAGTGAACCGGGACTAGCGGGGGGAAGGTACTTC. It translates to CASSEPGLAGGRYF.

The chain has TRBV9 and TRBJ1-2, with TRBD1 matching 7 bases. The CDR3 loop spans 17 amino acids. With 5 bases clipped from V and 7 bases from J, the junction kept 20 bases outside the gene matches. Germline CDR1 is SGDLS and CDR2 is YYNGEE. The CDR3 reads CASSGGDSLFGTSGYTF. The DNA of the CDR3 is TGTGCCAGCAGTGGTGGGGACAGCTTGTTTGGTACAAGTGGCTACACCTTC.

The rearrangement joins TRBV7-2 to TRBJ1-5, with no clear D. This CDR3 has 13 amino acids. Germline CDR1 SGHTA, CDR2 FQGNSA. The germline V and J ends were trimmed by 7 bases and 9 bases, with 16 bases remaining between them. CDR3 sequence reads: CASTLGVGWPQHF. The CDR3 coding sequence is TGTGCCAGCACCCTCGGGGTGGGATGGCCCCAGCATTTT.

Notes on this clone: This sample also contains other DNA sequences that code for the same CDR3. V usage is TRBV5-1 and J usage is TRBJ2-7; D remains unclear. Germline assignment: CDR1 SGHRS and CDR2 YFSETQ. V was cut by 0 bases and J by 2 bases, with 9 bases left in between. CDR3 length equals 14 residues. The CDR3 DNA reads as TGCGCCAGCAGCTTGGTTGTATCCCCCTACGAGCAGTACTTC. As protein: CASSLVVSPYEQYF.

The CDR3 region has the DNA TGTGCCAGCAGTTTTTTGGGGGACAGTGTCTACGAGCAGTACTTC. Translated: CASSFLGDSVYEQYF. The chain carries TRBV28 and TRBJ2-5; 7 bases align to TRBD1. The J call is in doubt because the DNA end fits TRBJ2-7 better. This CDR3 comprises 15 residues. CDR1 is MDHEN, CDR2 SYDVKM, per germline.

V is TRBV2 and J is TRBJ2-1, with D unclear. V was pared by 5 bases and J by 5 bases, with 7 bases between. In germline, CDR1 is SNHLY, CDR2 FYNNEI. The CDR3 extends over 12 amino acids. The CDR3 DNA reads TGTGCCAGCAGTCCCTTTAACAATGAGCAGTTCTTC. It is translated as CASSPFNNEQFF.

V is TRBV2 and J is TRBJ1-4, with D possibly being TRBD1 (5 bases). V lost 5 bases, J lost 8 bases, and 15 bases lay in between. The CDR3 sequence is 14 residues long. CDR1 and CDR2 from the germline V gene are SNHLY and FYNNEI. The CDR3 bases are TGTGCCAGCAGTTTCCTGTCCGGGGGAGAAAAACTGTTTTTT. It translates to CASSFLSGGEKLFF.

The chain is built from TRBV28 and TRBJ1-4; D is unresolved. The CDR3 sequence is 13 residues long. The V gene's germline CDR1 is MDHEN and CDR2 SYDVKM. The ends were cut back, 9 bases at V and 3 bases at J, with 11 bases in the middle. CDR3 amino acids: CASLRSPNEKLFF. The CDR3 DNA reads TGTGCCAGTCTTCGGTCTCCTAATGAAAAACTGTTTTTT.

The CDR3 DNA is TGTGCCAGCAGCCGCGCGGGACAGGGCAAAAACATTCAGTACTTC. It yields the protein CASSRAGQGKNIQYF. The rearrangement joins TRBV7-2 to TRBJ2-4, with TRBD1 identical over 9 bases. The germline V gene encodes CDR1 SGHTA and CDR2 FQGNSA. V dropped 5 bases and J dropped 3; count of bases not matched to a gene: 5. The CDR3 length is 15 residues.